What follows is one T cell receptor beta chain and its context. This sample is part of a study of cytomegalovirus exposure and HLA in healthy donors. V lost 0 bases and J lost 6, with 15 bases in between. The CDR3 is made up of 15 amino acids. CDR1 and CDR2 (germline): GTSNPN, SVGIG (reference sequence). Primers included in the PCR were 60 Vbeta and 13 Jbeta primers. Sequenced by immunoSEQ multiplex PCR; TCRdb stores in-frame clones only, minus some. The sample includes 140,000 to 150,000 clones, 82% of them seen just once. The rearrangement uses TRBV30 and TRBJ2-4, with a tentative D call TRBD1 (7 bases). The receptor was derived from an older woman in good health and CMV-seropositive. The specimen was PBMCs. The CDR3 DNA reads TGTGCCTGGAGTGTACAGGACAGGCGGGGAAACATTCAGTACTTC. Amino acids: CAWSVQDRRGNIQYF.